The 9 T cell receptor beta chains given below trace back to one sample, sequenced in a study of CD8+CD57+ T cells in acquired aplastic anemia. The template used for profiling TCR beta VDJ and CDR3 was genomic DNA. Each CDR3 protein gets one entry after TCRdb re-called the reads with MiXCR. The table records 150,000 or so distinct CDR3 sequences, about 48% of them present only once. Patients sequenced had flow cytometry evidence of CD8+CD57+ cell expansion. The sequencing input was sorted CD4+, CD8+, or CD8+CD57+ T cells (not recorded which) from PBMCs. These TCRs come from a human donor with aplastic anemia.

The V and J genes are TRBV15 and TRBJ2-5; a weak D match, TRBD1 (5 bases). Trimming cost V 3 bases and J 7 bases, with 12 bases left between them. CDR3 length: 13 residues. Germline loops: CDR1 LNHNV, CDR2 YYDKDF (reference sequence). CDR3 loop: CATSSSFTGTQYF. Written as DNA, the CDR3 is TGTGCCACCAGCAGCTCATTCACAGGGACCCAGTACTTC.

With regard to this clonotype: One base away lies a much larger clone, so this may be a sequencing read error. The chain joins TRBV28 to TRBJ2-5, with TRBD1 identical over 8 bases. V dropped 8 bases and J dropped 4; count of bases not matched to a gene: 9. Germline lookup yields CDR1 MDHEN and CDR2 SYDVKM. The CDR3 covers 14 residues. CDR3 sequence: CASGSLDRGETQYF. As DNA, the CDR3 is TGTGCCAGCGGTTCCCTCGACAGGGGAGAGACCCAGTACTTC.

The chain carries TRBV29-1 and TRBJ2-3; D is tentatively TRBD1 or TRBD2 (5 bases each). Trimming took 8 bases from V and 6 from J, leaving 15 bases between them. There are 12 residues in the CDR3. Germline CDR1 SQVTM, CDR2 ANQGSEA. CDR3 coding DNA: TGCAGCCACCGGGACCAAGGGGATACGCAGTATTTT. This translates into CSHRDQGDTQYF.

The chain combines TRBV24-1 with TRBJ2-7; 7 nucleotides match TRBD1. CDR3 size: 14 residues. V lost 8 bases and J lost 2; bases outside the gene matches: 8. Germline-derived CDR1 and CDR2 are KGHDR and SFDVKD. The CDR3 DNA is TGTGCCACCACGTCAAGGGGGCGGCCCTACGAGCAGTACTTC. Translating it yields CATTSRGRPYEQYF.

The CDR3: CASSDPGQENNEQFF. CDR3 DNA: TGTGCCAGCAGTGACCCGGGACAGGAAAACAATGAGCAGTTCTTC. The chain is built from TRBV2 and TRBJ2-5; TRBD1 aligns across 8 bases. Matching the DNA end better, TRBJ2-1 makes the J call doubtful. CDR3 length equals 15 residues. CDR1 is SNHLY, CDR2 FYNNEI, per germline.

The J gene is TRBJ2-1, the V gene TRBV15; TRBD1 is a possible D gene (6 bases). The CDR3 consists of 16 residues. The ends were cut back, 11 bases at V and 6 bases at J, with 26 bases in the middle. The germline gives CDR1 LNHNV, CDR2 YYDKDF (reference sequence). The CDR3 DNA reads TGTGCCGCCTCGGATGGAGGACAGATGACGGGCAATGAGCAGTTCTTC. It translates to CAASDGGQMTGNEQFF.

This clonotype has a handful of counts. The V and J genes are TRBV10-3 and TRBJ2-5; 14 bases line up with TRBD2. The junction had 14 bases not matched to a gene; V was cut back by 11 bases and J by 3 bases. This CDR3 spans 17 amino acids. CDR1 is ENHRY and CDR2 is SYGVKD in the germline V gene. This CDR3 reads CASKMGMTSGGEETQYF. The CDR3 nucleotides read TGTGCCTCCAAAATGGGGATGACTAGCGGGGGGGAAGAGACCCAGTACTTC.

The chain employs TRBV20-1 and TRBJ2-7, with 8 bases matching TRBD1. This CDR3 has 13 residues. V shed 5 bases, J shed 3 bases, and the junction held 6 bases outside the gene matches. CDR1 DFQATT and CDR2 SNEGSKA come from the germline V gene (reference sequence). In DNA, the CDR3 is TGCAGTGCTTCGACGGACAGGGACTACGAGCAGTACTTC. Its translation: CSASTDRDYEQYF.

This clonotype was observed at least ten times. The chain couples TRBV9 to TRBJ1-2, with 7 bases matching TRBD1. This CDR3 is built from 14 residues. V was clipped by 0 bases and J by 8 bases; unmatched bases: 7. The germline CDR1 and CDR2 sequences are SGDLS and YYNGEE. The CDR3 here is CASSVDRGREGYTF. The CDR3 nucleotides read TGTGCCAGCAGCGTAGACAGGGGAAGAGAGGGCTACACCTTC.